The source of this T cell receptor beta chain is a study of T-cell reconstitution after alpha-beta-depleted transplantation in children. This clonotype was counted only a few times. The CDR3 totals 13 residues. The V and J ends lost 0 bases and 4 bases respectively, with 6 bases between them. Molecular barcoding with unique molecular identifiers was used for the TCRbeta library. TCRdb fed the PCR reads into MiXCR, producing one record per CDR3 protein. The table includes 200,000 to 250,000 distinct CDR3 sequences, 8% to 9.5% detected once. The V call is TRBV12-3 or TRBV12-4, the J call TRBJ1-1; D remains ambiguous. The clonotype comes from a human donor who donated a stem cell graft to a child with acute lymphoblastic leukemia. The source material was PBMCs from the stem cell graft donor, sampled from the stem cell graft. DNA for the CDR3: TGTGCCAGCAGTTTAGCTCAGGCCACTGAAGCTTTCTTT. It encodes CASSLAQATEAFF.